These T cell receptor beta chains were read from a single sample in a study of blood T cell repertoires in COVID-19. Libraries were prepared by immunoSEQ multiplex PCR; TCRdb keeps only in-frame clonotypes and omits some of them. The table lists 150,000 to 200,000 clones, approximately 88% of them singletons. Sequencing input: PBMCs or T cells enriched from blood (not recorded which). Receptor source: a man between 65 and 79 years old who had been exposed to COVID-19. Both conserved end residues are part of each CDR3.

>TRBV6-6|TRBJ1-2
CASIGQGPAYGYTF
>TRBV11-3|TRBJ1-1
CASSLRTRAFF
>TRBV28|TRBJ1-1
CASSFSPLEAFF
>TRBV19|TRBJ1-2
CASSIGQTTHYGYTF
>TRBV7-3|TRBJ2-2
CASSLDKLNTGELFF
>TRBV30|TRBJ2-7
CAWSETAYEQYF
>TRBV7-9|TRBJ2-7
CATRGTSYEQYF
>TRBV5-1|TRBJ2-1
CASSLGQGTYNEQFF
>TRBV29-1|TRBJ1-1
CSVWTGAEAFF
>TRBV24-1|TRBJ1-2
CATSGGQFPYGYTF
>TRBV30|TRBJ2-5
CACSGGAGTQYF
>TRBV11-2|TRBJ1-1
CASSSGQGEAFF
>TRBV5-4|TRBJ2-1
CASRAYSGGNEQFF
>TRBV4-1|TRBJ2-3
CASSPVGTSGSNTQYF
>TRBV18|TRBJ1-4
CASSPSSPSTNEKLFF
>TRBV28|TRBJ1-6
CASGGNNSPLHF
>TRBV4-1|TRBJ2-1
CASSQDIALGNSYNEQFF
>TRBV2|TRBJ2-5
CASSTRTVQETQYF
>TRBV5-1|TRBJ2-2
CASRLAENSGELFF
>TRBV19|TRBJ2-7
CASSPNPGTGIRYEQYF
>TRBV10-3|TRBJ2-5
CAIRGDGGSQETQYF
>TRBV4-3|TRBJ2-7
CASSQDGSGYEQYF
>TRBV28|TRBJ2-5
CASSSSAGVGETQYF
>TRBV6-5|TRBJ1-5
CASRPLTGGDQPQHF
>TRBV28|TRBJ1-2
CASSDRGHGYTF
>TRBV6-5|TRBJ2-1
CASSYGSGINNEQFF
>TRBV11-2|TRBJ2-3
CASSLKGLTTDTQYF
>TRBV5-1|TRBJ2-1
CASSLANSILGGNNEQFF
>TRBV5-4|TRBJ2-7
CASSLDQRDTGEQYF
>TRBV19|TRBJ2-1
CASTAPAGEQYSYNEQFF
>TRBV29-1|TRBJ1-4
CSVVGTAATNEKLFF
>TRBV19|TRBJ2-1
CASRAMLNEQFF
>TRBV5-8|TRBJ2-1
CAGTSYNEQFF
>TRBV5-1|TRBJ1-6
CASSLDGGSNSPLHF
>TRBV24-1|TRBJ2-1
CATSDSGLAGSGNEQFF
>TRBV19|TRBJ2-3
CASSIVDLRGDTQYF
>TRBV14|TRBJ2-1
CASSPLWGRHNEQFF
>TRBV11-2|TRBJ1-5
CASSRGLGGLSNQPQHF
>TRBV7-2|TRBJ2-7
CASSRDRGSYEQYF
>TRBV2|TRBJ1-3
CASSPGTGNTIYF
>TRBV4-3|TRBJ2-1
CASSLGTGTDNEQFF
>TRBV28|TRBJ2-7
CASRSPTGQVHEQYF
>TRBV15|TRBJ1-3
CATREGASSGIVSGNTIYF
>TRBV4-3|TRBJ1-4
CASSQEDYQLPNEKLFF
>TRBV28|TRBJ2-1
CASYRLAGLVGEQFF
>TRBV7-8|TRBJ2-3
CASSWDRADGDTQYF